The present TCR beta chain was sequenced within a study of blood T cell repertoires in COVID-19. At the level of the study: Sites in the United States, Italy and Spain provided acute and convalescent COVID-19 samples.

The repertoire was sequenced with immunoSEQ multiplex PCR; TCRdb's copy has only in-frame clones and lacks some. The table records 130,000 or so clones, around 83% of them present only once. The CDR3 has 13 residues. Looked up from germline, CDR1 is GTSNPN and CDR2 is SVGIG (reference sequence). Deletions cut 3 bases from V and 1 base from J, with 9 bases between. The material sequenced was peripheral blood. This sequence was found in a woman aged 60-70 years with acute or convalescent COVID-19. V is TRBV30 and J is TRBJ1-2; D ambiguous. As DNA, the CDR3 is TGTGCCTGGAGCCGACACGGTAACTATGGCTACACCTTC. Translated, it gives CAWSRHGNYGYTF.